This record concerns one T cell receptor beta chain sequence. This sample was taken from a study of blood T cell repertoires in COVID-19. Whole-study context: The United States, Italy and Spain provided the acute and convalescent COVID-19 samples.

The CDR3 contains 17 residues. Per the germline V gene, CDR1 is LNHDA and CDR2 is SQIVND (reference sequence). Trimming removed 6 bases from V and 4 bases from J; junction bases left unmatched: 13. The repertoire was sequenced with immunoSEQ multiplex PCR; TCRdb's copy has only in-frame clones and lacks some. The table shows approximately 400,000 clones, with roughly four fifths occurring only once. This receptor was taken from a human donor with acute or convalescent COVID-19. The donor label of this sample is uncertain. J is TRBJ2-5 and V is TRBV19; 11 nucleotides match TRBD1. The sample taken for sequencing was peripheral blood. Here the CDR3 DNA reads TGTGCCAGTAGGAACAAAGGACAGGGGGCATTAGGAGAGACCCAGTACTTC. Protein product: CASRNKGQGALGETQYF.